This T cell receptor (beta chain) was profiled in a study of blood T cell repertoires in COVID-19. In the study overall: Samples of COVID-19 (acute and convalescent) were obtained from the United States, Italy and Spain. Sources were T cells, B-cell-depleted T cells, or PBMCs; the material itself was cDNA or gDNA.

In assigning cohorts, the study relied on participant-reported clinical history. The table lists this clone with a few counts. Original handling: Using reference gene primer amplification, nucleated cell counts were estimated. Using immunoSEQ multiplex PCR, the repertoire was profiled, and TCRdb retains in-frame clones only, with some absent. That table furnishes V, J and clone size, whereas the DNA furnished D and trimming. The sample includes 200,000 to 250,000 clones, around 89% of them seen just once. This clonotype was sampled from a woman in her 30s who had recovered from COVID-19. The sample was PBMCs or T cells enriched from blood (not recorded which).

The CDR3, as DNA: TGTGCCAGCTCACCATTATGGGGGGGCGGTTTTGCCCCCTATGGCTACACCTTC. Amino acid sequence: CASSPLWGGGFAPYGYTF. The V call is TRBV18, the J call TRBJ1-2; D is perhaps TRBD1 (6 bases). Germline V CDR1 and CDR2: KGHSH, LQKENI. This CDR3 has 18 residues. V was clipped by 2 bases and J by 4 bases, with 23 bases between them.